This T cell receptor beta chain was observed in a study of T-cell reconstitution after alpha-beta-depleted transplantation in children. This CDR3 region has 13 residues. Trimming took 3 bases from V and 6 from J, leaving 9 bases between them. This sample's TCRbeta library carried unique molecular identifier barcodes. From the PCR reads, TCRdb called clonotypes with MiXCR, one entry per CDR3 protein. The sample shows around 370,000 distinct CDR3 sequences, roughly 16% of them seen only once. This receptor was obtained from a male patient between 2 and 15 years old who had a stem cell transplant for acute lymphoblastic leukemia, so the T cells may come from the graft donor. The material sequenced was PBMCs, mostly from graft donor cells, taken 360 days after TCRalphabeta/CD19-depleted stem cell transplant. The chain uses TRBV12-3 or TRBV12-4 and TRBJ2-4, with D possibly matching TRBD1 (5 bases). The CDR3 sequence: CASSLPGPNIQYF. CDR3 DNA: TGTGCCAGCAGTTTGCCAGGGCCAAACATTCAGTACTTC.